A selection of T cell receptor beta chains follows, all from one sample in a study of graft-versus-host responses after intestinal transplantation. TCRdb's copy holds only in-frame clones and misses some; the assay was immunoSEQ multiplex PCR. Found here are some 15,000 clones, over 75% of them singletons; the top ten hold 5.5% to 7%. Source: PBMCs, taken roughly 15 weeks after intestinal transplant. The receptor source for this set is a human patient who received an intestinal transplant, so some T cells may come from the graft donor. Each CDR3 is given with its conserved first and last residue. Fields, in order: D gene, V gene, J gene, clone size, CDR3 DNA, CDR3 protein. A D gene is named only where the DNA matches it firmly. The size field is filled for only some rows; it gives once, few, many or a size class.

d_call: .
v_call: TRBV9
j_call: TRBJ1-1
clone_size: .
cdr3_nt: TGTGCCAGCAGCGTAGGCTCGGAGGGAAACACTGAAGCTTTCTTT
cdr3_aa: CASSVGSEGNTEAFF

d_call: TRBD1
v_call: TRBV4-3
j_call: TRBJ1-5
clone_size: .
cdr3_nt: TGCGCCAGCAGCCAGGGACAGGGGGCTCAGCCCCAGCATTTT
cdr3_aa: CASSQGQGAQPQHF

d_call: TRBD1
v_call: TRBV6-1
j_call: TRBJ1-4
clone_size: few
cdr3_nt: TGTGCCAGCGCCACAGGGGACGTTAATGAAAAACTGTTTTTT
cdr3_aa: CASATGDVNEKLFF

d_call: .
v_call: TRBV7-2
j_call: TRBJ1-1
clone_size: .
cdr3_nt: TGTGCCAGCAGCTACCAGGGTAAGACTGAAGCTTTCTTT
cdr3_aa: CASSYQGKTEAFF

d_call: TRBD2
v_call: TRBV6-5
j_call: TRBJ2-7
clone_size: .
cdr3_nt: TGTGCCAGCAGCTCCCACAGCGGGAGTTCCTACGAGCAGTACTTC
cdr3_aa: CASSSHSGSSYEQYF

d_call: .
v_call: TRBV30
j_call: TRBJ1-2
clone_size: .
cdr3_nt: TGTGCCTGGGACCTTTCGACCGGGATCTCCTATGGCTACACCTTC
cdr3_aa: CAWDLSTGISYGYTF

d_call: .
v_call: TRBV19
j_call: TRBJ1-1
clone_size: .
cdr3_nt: TGTGCCAGTACCCAAACAGGGACGGACACTGAAGCTTTCTTT
cdr3_aa: CASTQTGTDTEAFF

d_call: .
v_call: TRBV7-9
j_call: TRBJ2-1
clone_size: .
cdr3_nt: TGTGCCAGCAGTATCACCCCGGCCCCTGCCTACAATGAGCAGTTCTTC
cdr3_aa: CASSITPAPAYNEQFF

d_call: TRBD1
v_call: TRBV5-4
j_call: TRBJ1-5
clone_size: .
cdr3_nt: TGTGCCAGCAGTCTCCGGGACAGTCATAGCAATCAGCCCCAGCATTTT
cdr3_aa: CASSLRDSHSNQPQHF

d_call: .
v_call: TRBV19
j_call: TRBJ1-5
clone_size: .
cdr3_nt: TGTGCCAGTAGTATAGAGGGGGTCAGCAATCAGCCCCAGCATTTT
cdr3_aa: CASSIEGVSNQPQHF

d_call: TRBD2
v_call: TRBV29-1
j_call: TRBJ2-7
clone_size: .
cdr3_nt: TGCAGCGCTAAACCTCGGGGGAGGGAAGAGCAGTACTTC
cdr3_aa: CSAKPRGREEQYF

d_call: .
v_call: TRBV11-2
j_call: TRBJ2-5
clone_size: .
cdr3_nt: TGTGCCAGCAGAGGCCGCGGAAGAGAGGCCCAGTACTTC
cdr3_aa: CASRGRGREAQYF

d_call: TRBD2
v_call: TRBV27
j_call: TRBJ2-7
clone_size: .
cdr3_nt: TGTGCCAGCACATCCCCTAGCGGGAGGGCGCCAGGGGTTAAGAGCTCCTACGAGCAGTACTTC
cdr3_aa: CASTSPSGRAPGVKSSYEQYF

d_call: .
v_call: TRBV5-1
j_call: TRBJ2-7
clone_size: once
cdr3_nt: TGCGCCAGCAGCTTGGGAGTCTACGAGCAGTACTTC
cdr3_aa: CASSLGVYEQYF

d_call: TRBD1
v_call: TRBV2
j_call: TRBJ1-2
clone_size: large
cdr3_nt: TGTGCCAGGGGACAGGAAGAGTACTATGGCTACACCTTC
cdr3_aa: CARGQEEYYGYTF

d_call: .
v_call: TRBV11-2
j_call: TRBJ2-7
clone_size: .
cdr3_nt: TGTGCCAGCAGCTCTCTAGCGATCCCCTACGAGCAGTACTTC
cdr3_aa: CASSSLAIPYEQYF

d_call: .
v_call: TRBV14
j_call: TRBJ2-7
clone_size: .
cdr3_nt: TGTGCCAGCAGCCTGGGTATGCGCTACGAGCAGTACTTC
cdr3_aa: CASSLGMRYEQYF

d_call: .
v_call: TRBV7-8
j_call: TRBJ1-4
clone_size: .
cdr3_nt: TGTGCCAGCAGCTCCCCAGGGGCAACTAATGAAAAACTGTTTTTT
cdr3_aa: CASSSPGATNEKLFF

d_call: .
v_call: TRBV7-2
j_call: TRBJ1-2
clone_size: once
cdr3_nt: TGTGCCAGCAGCTTAGTCGGGTCTTATGGCTACACCTTC
cdr3_aa: CASSLVGSYGYTF

d_call: TRBD1
v_call: TRBV14
j_call: TRBJ2-1
clone_size: .
cdr3_nt: TGTGCCAGCAGCCTCCGGGACAGAAACAATGAGCAGTTCTTC
cdr3_aa: CASSLRDRNNEQFF

d_call: TRBD1
v_call: TRBV6-9
j_call: TRBJ1-5
clone_size: few
cdr3_nt: TGTGCCAGCAGCCCAGGACAGGGGGATGGGCAATCAATCATTAGCAATCAGCCCCAGCATTTT
cdr3_aa: CASSPGQGDGQSIISNQPQHF

d_call: .
v_call: TRBV6-5
j_call: TRBJ2-7
clone_size: .
cdr3_nt: TGTGCCAGCAGTGAAGGAAAAGGGCCCTACGAGCAGTACTTC
cdr3_aa: CASSEGKGPYEQYF

d_call: .
v_call: TRBV6-4
j_call: TRBJ2-1
clone_size: .
cdr3_nt: TGTGCCAGCAGTGACTCTAGCGGCTCCTACAATGAGCAGTTCTTC
cdr3_aa: CASSDSSGSYNEQFF

d_call: .
v_call: TRBV28
j_call: TRBJ2-7
clone_size: .
cdr3_nt: TGTGCCAGCAGTCCCGACTTAGTCTACGAGCAGTACTTC
cdr3_aa: CASSPDLVYEQYF

d_call: TRBD2
v_call: TRBV6-5
j_call: TRBJ2-3
clone_size: .
cdr3_nt: TGTGCCAGCAGTTCCCCTAGCGGGATCCCAGATACGCAGTATTTT
cdr3_aa: CASSSPSGIPDTQYF

d_call: .
v_call: TRBV27
j_call: TRBJ2-2
clone_size: .
cdr3_nt: TGTGCCAGCAGCTTGCTAAACCCTCCGGCCGGGGAGCTGTTTTTT
cdr3_aa: CASSLLNPPAGELFF

d_call: TRBD1
v_call: TRBV4-1
j_call: TRBJ2-7
clone_size: .
cdr3_nt: TGCGCCAGCAGCCAAGTTACAGGGGGGTCCTACGAGCAGTACTTC
cdr3_aa: CASSQVTGGSYEQYF

d_call: .
v_call: TRBV5-6
j_call: TRBJ2-5
clone_size: .
cdr3_nt: TGTGCCAGCAGCTTGTGGGTCCCCTGGGAGACCCAGTACTTC
cdr3_aa: CASSLWVPWETQYF

d_call: .
v_call: TRBV5-1
j_call: TRBJ1-1
clone_size: .
cdr3_nt: TGCGCCAGCAGCGCCTTTCCGGGACCCATGAACACTGAAGCTTTCTTT
cdr3_aa: CASSAFPGPMNTEAFF

d_call: .
v_call: TRBV6-1
j_call: TRBJ1-1
clone_size: once
cdr3_nt: TGTGCCAGCGCTAAAAACACTGAAGCTTTCTTT
cdr3_aa: CASAKNTEAFF

d_call: TRBD2
v_call: TRBV6-5
j_call: TRBJ2-7
clone_size: once
cdr3_nt: TGTGCCAGCAGTTACGCTAGCGGGAGCTCCTACGAGCAGTACTTC
cdr3_aa: CASSYASGSSYEQYF

d_call: TRBD2
v_call: TRBV4-2
j_call: TRBJ2-2
clone_size: .
cdr3_nt: TGTGCCAGCGGGTCAAAACTGGCGGGAGGGCCCGACACCGGGGAGCTGTTTTTT
cdr3_aa: CASGSKLAGGPDTGELFF

d_call: .
v_call: TRBV21-1
j_call: TRBJ2-7
clone_size: .
cdr3_nt: TGTGCCAGCAGCAAATTCCTGACAGGGCGCTCCTACGAGCAGTACTTC
cdr3_aa: CASSKFLTGRSYEQYF

d_call: TRBD2
v_call: TRBV5-1
j_call: TRBJ2-5
clone_size: .
cdr3_nt: TGCGCCAGCAAAATCCAACAGGCGGGAGTTGGGGAGACCCAGTACTTC
cdr3_aa: CASKIQQAGVGETQYF

d_call: .
v_call: TRBV5-1
j_call: TRBJ1-3
clone_size: .
cdr3_nt: TGCGCCAGCAAGTCGGGGTTCTCTGGAAACACCATATATTTT
cdr3_aa: CASKSGFSGNTIYF

d_call: .
v_call: TRBV6-5
j_call: TRBJ2-2
clone_size: .
cdr3_nt: TGTGCCAGCTGTTTTGGGTCCGCGAACACCGGGGAGCTGTTTTTT
cdr3_aa: CASCFGSANTGELFF

d_call: .
v_call: TRBV4-1
j_call: TRBJ2-1
clone_size: .
cdr3_nt: TGCGCCAGCAGCCAAGATTTCGGGGTGGATGAGCAGTTCTTC
cdr3_aa: CASSQDFGVDEQFF

d_call: .
v_call: TRBV19
j_call: TRBJ1-6
clone_size: .
cdr3_nt: TGTGCCAGTAGTATTGTGACAACTCAAGGATATTCACCCCTCCACTTT
cdr3_aa: CASSIVTTQGYSPLHF

d_call: TRBD1
v_call: TRBV7-9
j_call: TRBJ2-7
clone_size: .
cdr3_nt: TGTGCCAGCAGCCAGGGGGAGCGGACCTACGAGCAGTACTTC
cdr3_aa: CASSQGERTYEQYF

d_call: .
v_call: TRBV2
j_call: TRBJ2-3
clone_size: .
cdr3_nt: TGTGCCAGCAGGACTGGCTCGGGGGGCGCGACAGATACGCAGTATTTT
cdr3_aa: CASRTGSGGATDTQYF

d_call: .
v_call: TRBV27
j_call: TRBJ2-1
clone_size: .
cdr3_nt: TGTGCCAGCAGTTACAGCGGGTGGGGGAATGAGCAGTTCTTC
cdr3_aa: CASSYSGWGNEQFF

d_call: TRBD1
v_call: TRBV10-3
j_call: TRBJ1-1
clone_size: .
cdr3_nt: TGTGCCATCAGACGACAGGGGAACACTGAAGCTTTCTTT
cdr3_aa: CAIRRQGNTEAFF

d_call: .
v_call: TRBV6-5
j_call: TRBJ2-7
clone_size: .
cdr3_nt: TGTGCCAGCAGTTACGGGGGCAGGGCCTACGAGCAGTACTTC
cdr3_aa: CASSYGGRAYEQYF

d_call: .
v_call: TRBV6-5
j_call: TRBJ2-1
clone_size: few
cdr3_nt: TGTGCCAGCAGTCCGTCCTTGGGGGCGCGGAATGAGCAGTTCTTC
cdr3_aa: CASSPSLGARNEQFF

d_call: TRBD1
v_call: TRBV19
j_call: TRBJ1-2
clone_size: .
cdr3_nt: TGTGCCAGTAGTACGACCGGGACAGGCGACTACACCTTC
cdr3_aa: CASSTTGTGDYTF

d_call: .
v_call: TRBV28
j_call: TRBJ2-7
clone_size: .
cdr3_nt: TGTGCCAGCAGTTTTTCCCGTTCCTTGCAGGGGCCCACCTCGGGGGAGCAGTACTTC
cdr3_aa: CASSFSRSLQGPTSGEQYF

d_call: .
v_call: TRBV28
j_call: TRBJ2-7
clone_size: .
cdr3_nt: TGTGCCTCAACCCCGAGACGGATAGCTGAGCAGTACTTC
cdr3_aa: CASTPRRIAEQYF

d_call: .
v_call: TRBV28
j_call: TRBJ2-4
clone_size: .
cdr3_nt: TGTGCCACCTTAGGGTCCCTAGGACGGGCCAAAAACATTCAGTACTTC
cdr3_aa: CATLGSLGRAKNIQYF

d_call: .
v_call: TRBV9
j_call: TRBJ1-1
clone_size: .
cdr3_nt: TGTGCCAGCAGCGTCGGGGCACTGAACACTGAAGCTTTCTTT
cdr3_aa: CASSVGALNTEAFF

d_call: TRBD1
v_call: TRBV7-8
j_call: TRBJ1-5
clone_size: .
cdr3_nt: TGTGCCAGCAGCCCAGGGGGACAGGGGTCGTATCAGCCCCAGCATTTT
cdr3_aa: CASSPGGQGSYQPQHF

d_call: .
v_call: TRBV10-3
j_call: TRBJ1-2
clone_size: once
cdr3_nt: TGTGCCATCAGTAACATCTACAGGGATGCTAACTATGGCTACACCTTC
cdr3_aa: CAISNIYRDANYGYTF

d_call: .
v_call: TRBV28
j_call: TRBJ2-5
clone_size: .
cdr3_nt: TGTGCCAGCAGTTTAGGATATCGGGACCAAGAGACCCAGTACTTC
cdr3_aa: CASSLGYRDQETQYF

d_call: .
v_call: TRBV5-1
j_call: TRBJ1-1
clone_size: .
cdr3_nt: TGCGCCAGCAGCTTGGGGGTGACAGCTTTCTTT
cdr3_aa: CASSLGVTAFF

d_call: .
v_call: TRBV9
j_call: TRBJ1-2
clone_size: .
cdr3_nt: TGTGCCAGCAGCGCGACGGAAGAGAAGACAGCATCCTATGGCTACACCTTC
cdr3_aa: CASSATEEKTASYGYTF

d_call: .
v_call: TRBV19
j_call: TRBJ2-5
clone_size: .
cdr3_nt: TGTGCCAGTAGTTCGTTAGTGGGAAAGACCCAGTACTTC
cdr3_aa: CASSSLVGKTQYF

d_call: TRBD1
v_call: TRBV28
j_call: TRBJ1-2
clone_size: .
cdr3_nt: TGTGCCAGCAGTTGGGGGCAGGGGGACTATGGCTACACCTTC
cdr3_aa: CASSWGQGDYGYTF

d_call: .
v_call: TRBV4-1
j_call: TRBJ2-6
clone_size: .
cdr3_nt: TGCGCCAGCAGCCAAGATCAGGGTGGGGCCAACGTCCTGACTTTC
cdr3_aa: CASSQDQGGANVLTF

d_call: .
v_call: TRBV28
j_call: TRBJ2-1
clone_size: .
cdr3_nt: TGTGCCAGCCGGACGGACATGAGCTCCTACAATGAGCAGTTCTTC
cdr3_aa: CASRTDMSSYNEQFF

d_call: .
v_call: TRBV4-3
j_call: TRBJ1-1
clone_size: .
cdr3_nt: TGCGCCAGCAGCCAAGGAGGTGAGAACACTGAAGCTTTCTTT
cdr3_aa: CASSQGGENTEAFF